The 25 T cell receptor beta chains below were found in one sample sequenced in a study of blood T cell repertoires in COVID-19 (dated by TCRdb to 2020 to 2021). Receptors were amplified or captured by the immunoSEQ multiplex PCR assay. The table comes from immuneACCESS by way of TCRdb, which keeps in-frame sequences with V and J called. Part of the clones is missing from these tables; in studies checked, under half for an unresolved V gene and the rest for unknown reasons. Present in this sample are about 190,000 clones, 60% to 80% of which were seen just once. Of the sample, roughly 28% falls within the top ten clones. Sequencing used peripheral blood. The receptors originated from a woman in her 70s with acute or convalescent COVID-19.

V is TRBV25-1 and J is TRBJ2-1; TRBD2 aligns across 8 bases. V gave up 0 bases and J gave up 7 bases; unmatched junction bases: 8. The CDR3 is made up of 16 amino acids. Germline lookup yields CDR1 MGHDK and CDR2 SYGVNS. This CDR3 reads CASSEYFGGRNNEQFF. DNA of the CDR3: TGTGCCAGCAGTGAATATTTCGGCGGGAGGAATAATGAGCAGTTCTTC.

The chain uses TRBV3-1 (or the pseudogene TRBV3-2) and TRBJ1-2, with 11 bases fitting TRBD1. V lost 4 bases and J lost 7; bases outside the gene matches: 8. Looked up from germline, CDR1 is LGHDT and CDR2 is YNNKEL (reference sequence). The CDR3 sequence is 15 residues long. CDR3 amino acids: CASSPRTGGSSGYTF. The CDR3 DNA is TGTGCCAGCAGCCCTCGGACAGGGGGCTCCTCTGGCTACACCTTC.

The chain joins TRBV18 to TRBJ1-4, with D perhaps TRBD1 (6 bases). Germline CDR1 KGHSH, CDR2 LQKENI. The CDR3 has 14 residues. V lost 5 bases and J 7 bases, leaving 14 bases between the germline ends. The CDR3 sequence: CASSLQGFSEKLFF. The CDR3 nucleotides are TGTGCCAGCTCATTACAGGGATTCAGTGAAAAACTGTTTTTT.

The chain combines TRBV2 with TRBJ1-5, with a tentative D call TRBD1 (6 bases). The CDR3 covers 16 residues. V shed 2 bases and J shed 0 bases, with 11 bases lying between them. Germline-derived CDR1 and CDR2 are SNHLY and FYNNEI. CDR3 in DNA: TGTGCCAGCAGTGAAAGAGGACAGCTTAGCAATCAGCCCCAGCATTTT. Protein product: CASSERGQLSNQPQHF.

The chain uses TRBV21-1 and TRBJ2-3; the D call TRBD2 from the table was never checked on the DNA. TRBV21-1 represents a pseudogene. The CDR3 is 14 amino acids. The CDR3 sequence is CASSTSDSTDTQYF. CDR3 in DNA: TGTGCCAGCAGCACTAGCGACAGCACAGATACGCAGTATTTT.

This clone was counted only a few times. The J gene is TRBJ1-3, the V gene TRBV5-1; D is unresolved. This CDR3 region has 16 residues. Germline V gene sequence: CDR1 SGHRS, CDR2 YFSETQ. V was pared by 0 bases and J by 3 bases, with 13 bases between. DNA for the CDR3: TGCGCCAGCAGCTTGGCCGGAGCCGTATATGGAAACACCATATATTTT. This sequence encodes CASSLAGAVYGNTIYF.

The rearrangement joins TRBV5-5 to TRBJ2-7; 8 bases agree with TRBD1. Germline V gene data show CDR1 as SGHKS and CDR2 as YYEKEE (reference sequence). J gave up 5 bases and V 0 bases, and 4 bases lay outside the gene matches. The CDR3 length is 14 residues. The CDR3 spells CASSLVDRGDEQYF. The CDR3 DNA follows: TGTGCCAGCAGCTTGGTAGACAGGGGCGACGAGCAGTACTTC.

The chain uses TRBV5-1 and TRBJ2-7, with D tentatively TRBD1 (5 bases). Trimming pared 2 bases from V and 11 bases from J, leaving 26 bases between. The CDR3 totals 16 residues. Germline V gene lookup returns CDR1 SGHRS and CDR2 YFSETQ. CDR3 in DNA: TGCGCCAGCAGCTTAGGTGGTGGGCAGGGAAGGGGAATTGAGTACTTC. It specifies CASSLGGGQGRGIEYF.

The chain combines TRBV5-4 with TRBJ2-1; 9 bases align to TRBD1. The junction had 13 bases not matched to a gene; V was cut back by 2 bases and J by 7 bases. Germline V gene data show CDR1 as SGHNT and CDR2 as YYREEE (reference sequence). The CDR3 totals 17 residues. The CDR3 is CASSFKSGTGPGNEQFF. The CDR3 DNA reads TGTGCCAGCAGCTTCAAATCCGGGACAGGGCCAGGAAATGAGCAGTTCTTC.

This clone was counted once. The chain is built from TRBV5-1 and TRBJ2-7; 7 bases are shared with TRBD1. Germline V CDR1 and CDR2: SGHRS, YFSETQ. The CDR3 runs to 14 residues. The junction had 3 bases not matched to a gene; V was cut back by 0 bases and J by 3 bases. The CDR3 DNA sequence: TGCGCCAGCAGCTTGGAGGGACAGAACTACGAGCAGTACTTC. Its translation: CASSLEGQNYEQYF.

CDR3 in amino acids: CASSRQGEGYTF. The DNA of the CDR3 is TGTGCCAGCAGTCGACAGGGTGAGGGCTACACCTTC. The chain has TRBV6-5 and TRBJ1-2; 7 bases align to TRBD1. V trimming: 5 bases; J trimming: 8 bases; junction bases outside the gene matches: 5. The CDR3 has 12 residues. Germline CDR1 is MNHEY and CDR2 is SVGAGI.

This sequence joins TRBV4-2 and TRBJ1-4, with D unresolved. This CDR3 is 14 amino acids long. Germline V CDR1 and CDR2: LGHNA, YNFKEQ. V was pared by 1 base and J by 7 bases, with 10 bases between. The CDR3 DNA is TGTGCCAGCAGCCAAGTTTGGCAAACTGAAAAACTGTTTTTT. Its protein product is CASSQVWQTEKLFF.

This sequence joins TRBV13 and TRBJ1-3, with no clear D. The ends were cut back, 2 bases at V and 1 base at J, with 9 bases in the middle. This CDR3 contains 15 residues. Germline assignment: CDR1 PRHDT and CDR2 FYEKMQ (reference sequence). CDR3 bases: TGTGCCAGCAGCTTACGCGGAAGTTCTGGAAACACCATATATTTT. Protein: CASSLRGSSGNTIYF.

This clone was counted at least ten times. The chain joins TRBV2 to TRBJ1-2, with 8 nucleotides matching TRBD1. The CDR3 covers 13 residues. Germline CDR1 SNHLY, CDR2 FYNNEI. V shed 7 bases, J shed 6 bases, and the junction held 7 bases outside the gene matches. The CDR3, as DNA: TGTGCCAGCATTGAGTACAGGGGGGATGGCTACACCTTC. Protein product: CASIEYRGDGYTF.

The rearrangement links TRBV28 to TRBJ2-7, with 14 bases fitting TRBD2. The CDR3 extends over 16 amino acids. V lost 3 bases to trimming and J lost 7 bases; unmatched junction nucleotides: 8. Per the germline V gene, CDR1 is MDHEN and CDR2 is SYDVKM. CDR3 residues: CASSLSGLAGAGEQYF. The CDR3 nucleotides read TGTGCCAGCAGTTTGTCGGGACTAGCGGGAGCTGGAGAGCAGTACTTC. The full variable domain, completed using reference TRBV28 and TRBJ2-7, is DVKVTQSSRYLVKRTGEKVFLECVQDMDHENMFWYRQDPGLGLRLIYFSYDVKMKEKGDIPEGYSVSREKKERFSLILESASTNQTSMYLCASSLSGLAGAGEQYFGPGTRLTVT.

This chain uses TRBV9 with TRBJ1-6; 7 positions agree with TRBD1. The CDR3 loop spans 15 amino acids. Germline values: CDR1 SGDLS, CDR2 YYNGEE. Germline trimming cut 0 bases from V and 7 bases from J; bases unmatched to any gene: 4. Here the CDR3 DNA reads TGTGCCAGCAGCGTAGGGCAGGGGGAAAATTCACCCCTCCACTTT. Translation: CASSVGQGENSPLHF.

This chain connects TRBV2 to TRBJ2-2; D may be TRBD1 (5 bases). Germline values: CDR1 SNHLY, CDR2 FYNNEI. V lost 3 bases to trimming and J lost 6 bases, with 11 bases between them. This CDR3 has 14 amino acids. In DNA, the CDR3 is TGTGCCAGCAGTGACAGGGTAGCCTCCGGGGAGCTGTTTTTT. It encodes CASSDRVASGELFF.

Details on this clone: Other DNA sequences in the sample encode the same CDR3. J is TRBJ2-3 and V is TRBV5-1; 9 nucleotides line up with TRBD1. The trim removed 3 bases at V and 2 bases at J, leaving 4 bases unmatched. CDR1 is SGHRS, CDR2 YFSETQ, per germline. The CDR3 consists of 15 residues. The CDR3 sequence: CASSSRTGATDTQYF. The CDR3 bases are TGCGCCAGCAGCTCGCGGACAGGGGCCACAGATACGCAGTATTTT.

This rearrangement joins TRBV7-2 to TRBJ1-2; 7 nucleotides match TRBD1. Trimming cost V 1 base and J 6 bases; bases outside gene matches: 17. CDR1 is SGHTA and CDR2 is FQGNSA in the germline V gene. CDR3 length: 18 residues. The CDR3: CASSLEVDLGGEEDGYTF. CDR3 coding DNA: TGTGCCAGCAGCTTAGAGGTTGATTTAGGGGGCGAAGAGGATGGCTACACCTTC.

The chain employs TRBV4-2 and TRBJ2-2, with TRBD2 identical over 14 bases. This CDR3 is 18 amino acids long. V lost 0 bases, J lost 5 bases, and 5 bases stayed unmatched. CDR1 and CDR2 from the germline V gene are LGHNA and YNFKEQ. The CDR3, as DNA: TGTGCCAGCAGCCAAGAGGCGGGACTAGCGGGAGTTACCGGGGAGCTGTTTTTT. Protein: CASSQEAGLAGVTGELFF.

V and J are TRBV2 and TRBJ2-5; 9 positions agree with TRBD2. CDR1 and CDR2 from the germline V gene are SNHLY and FYNNEI. The ends lost 5 bases at V and 0 bases at J; junction bases unmatched: 7. This CDR3 has 16 residues. This chain's CDR3 is CASSLGLASYQETQYF. The DNA of the CDR3 is TGTGCCAGCAGTCTTGGACTAGCGAGTTACCAAGAGACCCAGTACTTC.

The rearrangement links TRBV7-2 to TRBJ2-7; D is perhaps TRBD2 (5 bases). The CDR3 has 15 amino acids. Trimming cost V 5 bases and J 4 bases, with 18 bases left between them. The germline gives CDR1 SGHTA, CDR2 FQGNSA. CDR3 nucleotides: TGTGCCAGCAGCGAAAACGGCGGGTCTCAATACGAGCAGTACTTC. As protein: CASSENGGSQYEQYF. Full variable domain (rest looked up from reference TRBV7-2 and TRBJ2-7): GAGVSQSPSNKVTEKGKDVELRCDPISGHTALYWYRQSLGQGLEFLIYFQGNSAPDKSGLPSDRFSAERTGGSVSTLTIQRTQQEDSAVYLCASSENGGSQYEQYFGPGTRLTVT.

The CDR3 nucleotides read TGCGCCAGCAGCCAATCTCAGGTCACGGGGGAAGCTTTCTTT. The encoded protein is CASSQSQVTGEAFF. J is TRBJ1-1 and V is TRBV4-1; no clear D. Trimming removed 2 bases at V and 8 bases at J, with 15 bases between. Germline loops: CDR1 MGHRA, CDR2 YSYEKL. The CDR3 runs 14 residues.

This clone was counted once. The rearrangement uses TRBV6-5 and TRBJ2-1; a possible D gene is TRBD1 (6 bases). V lost 11 bases and J lost 5, with 19 bases in between. The CDR3 is made up of 14 amino acids. The germline V gene encodes CDR1 MNHEY and CDR2 SVGAGI. The CDR3 protein is CAELNRVLNNEQFF. The CDR3 DNA sequence: TGTGCCGAACTAAACAGGGTCCTCAACAATGAGCAGTTCTTC.

The chain links TRBV9 to TRBJ2-1, with D uncertain. Germline CDR1 SGDLS, CDR2 YYNGEE. Trimming cost V 1 base and J 6 bases, with 11 bases left between them. The CDR3 covers 14 residues. Written as DNA, the CDR3 is TGTGCCAGCAGCGTAAGCAGGTTGGGCAATGAGCAGTTCTTC. The encoded protein is CASSVSRLGNEQFF.